This TCR beta chain is drawn from a study of blood T cell repertoires in COVID-19. The overall study: The cDNA or gDNA used as material had been derived from T cells, B-cell-depleted T cells, or PBMCs.

Profiling relied on immunoSEQ multiplex PCR, and the TCRdb table lists in-frame clones only, not all of them. The table records over 90,000 clones, about 74% of them present only once. This CDR3 region has 15 residues. J lost 6 bases, V lost 8 bases, and 10 bases had no gene match. Germline CDR1 is SNHLY and CDR2 is FYNNEI. The chain uses TRBV2 and TRBJ1-6, with 7 bases aligning to TRBD1. Input material: peripheral blood. This TCR derives from a man aged 65 to 79 with COVID-19, enrolled during active disease. The chain's CDR3 is CASAGTAGGNSPLHF. The CDR3 DNA reads TGTGCCAGCGCCGGGACAGCTGGGGGTAATTCACCCCTCCACTTT.